This passage covers 31 T cell receptor beta chains from one sample sequenced in a study of CDR3 diversity in severe acne (dated by TCRdb to the late 2010s). The library relied on PCR. The sequencer listed for this sample is Illumina HiSeq 2000. TCRdb handled the public reads itself, with Q25 trimming in fastp and clone calling in MiXCR, and kept productive beta chains. Every distinct CDR3 protein forms one entry, paired with its most common genes and DNA. The sample profile shows approximately 79,000 distinct CDR3 sequences; 48% of them were found once. The ten most abundant clones make up 10% of the sample. What was sequenced was blood. These receptors came from a male donor in good health, serving as a control.

This clonotype was detected many times. V usage is TRBV6-1 and J usage is TRBJ1-2; D might be TRBD1 (5 bases). Germline CDR1 and CDR2: MNHNS and SASEGT. Deletions cut 1 base from V and 4 bases from J, with 13 bases between. The CDR3 runs to 15 residues. This CDR3 is CASSEVPGSIYGYTF. The CDR3 nucleotides read TGTGCCAGCAGTGAAGTCCCAGGGAGTATCTATGGCTACACCTTC.

A few counts support this clonotype. CDR3 bases: TGTGCCAGCAGTGAATGGGGAAGCGGCAATGATCAGCCCCAGCATTTT. It yields the protein CASSEWGSGNDQPQHF. The chain combines TRBV25-1 with TRBJ1-5; the D is unclear. The V gene's germline CDR1 is MGHDK and CDR2 SYGVNS. V lost 1 base and J 5 bases, leaving 15 bases between the germline ends. This CDR3 has 16 residues.

Turning to this clonotype: A much larger clone sits a single nucleotide away, making a read error possible. The chain employs TRBV24-1 and TRBJ2-7; D possibly corresponds to TRBD1 (6 bases). The germline V gene has CDR1 KGHDR and CDR2 SFDVKD. This CDR3 region has 13 residues. The CDR3 loop is CATSPPRDNEQCF. DNA of the CDR3: TGTGCCACCAGTCCCCCGAGGGACAACGAGCAGTGCTTC.

The chain is built from TRBV9 and TRBJ2-2; D gene unclear. This CDR3 has 16 amino acids. V lost 2 bases, J lost 1 base, and 12 bases lay in between. The germline V gene has CDR1 SGDLS and CDR2 YYNGEE. CDR3 bases: TGTGCCAGCAGCGTTTCCGGCGAAGGGAACACCGGGGAGCTGTTTTTT. Its protein is CASSVSGEGNTGELFF.

Only a few counts were recorded for this clonotype. The chain employs TRBV29-1 and TRBJ1-4; D unresolved. Germline V gene data show CDR1 as SQVTM and CDR2 as ANQGSEA. This CDR3 spans 13 amino acids. V dropped 7 bases and J dropped 8 bases, with 17 bases sitting between them. The CDR3 reads CSADAGRGEKLFF. The DNA for the CDR3 is TGCAGCGCCGACGCGGGCCGAGGGGAAAAACTGTTTTTT.

V usage is TRBV20-1 and J usage is TRBJ1-1, with D perhaps matching TRBD1 (5 bases). Germline lookup yields CDR1 DFQATT and CDR2 SNEGSKA (reference sequence). The CDR3 is 14 residues long. Trimming pared 6 bases from V and 1 base from J, leaving 15 bases between. The CDR3 reads CSASSWDGNTEAFF. The CDR3 DNA is TGCAGTGCCAGCAGCTGGGACGGGAACACTGAAGCTTTCTTT.

The chain combines TRBV10-3 with TRBJ2-5, with 8 bases identical to TRBD1. The trim removed 5 bases at V and 2 bases at J, leaving 7 bases unmatched. There are 15 residues in the CDR3. CDR1 ENHRY and CDR2 SYGVKD come from the germline V gene. CDR3 sequence: CAISYGQGGQETQYF. In nucleotides, the CDR3 is TGTGCCATCAGTTACGGACAGGGTGGGCAAGAGACCCAGTACTTC.

In its sample, this clonotype was seen a few times. This sequence joins TRBV24-1 and TRBJ1-1, with unresolved D. This CDR3 spans 13 amino acids. CDR1 is KGHDR and CDR2 is SFDVKD in the germline V gene. V gave up 10 bases and J gave up 4 bases, with 15 bases separating them. Here the CDR3 DNA reads TGTGCCACAGAAGGACCGAAGGGCACTGAAGCTTTCTTT. Translating gives CATEGPKGTEAFF.

V is TRBV19 and J is TRBJ2-5; no clear D. CDR3 length equals 13 residues. The germline gives CDR1 LNHDA, CDR2 SQIVND (reference sequence). V dropped 4 bases and J dropped 1 base, with 7 bases sitting between them. The CDR3 region has the DNA TGTGCCAGTAGTACCCAACCCCAAGAGACCCAGTACTTC. Protein sequence: CASSTQPQETQYF.

The chain employs TRBV9 and TRBJ2-2; the D is unclear. Trimming cost V 4 bases and J 9 bases, with 16 bases left between them. This CDR3 is 14 amino acids long. In germline, CDR1 is SGDLS, CDR2 YYNGEE. The chain's CDR3 is CASSPHSDGRELFF. The CDR3 nucleotides are TGTGCCAGCAGCCCACACTCTGACGGCCGGGAGCTGTTTTTT.

A remark on this clonotype: A read error may account for a junction end that differs from germline. The chain combines TRBV7-8 with TRBJ1-5; D might be TRBD1 (6 bases). Per the germline V gene, CDR1 is SGHVS and CDR2 is FQNEAQ. The CDR3 has 21 residues. The CDR3 protein is CATSRGLLGGAGTGLNQPQHF. The CDR3, as DNA: TGTGCCACCAGCAGAGGCCTGCTGGGGGGGGCAGGGACTGGCCTCAATCAGCCCCAGCATTTT.

This clonotype was picked up a small number of times. The V gene is TRBV6-1, the J gene TRBJ1-2; D ambiguous. The germline V gene encodes CDR1 MNHNS and CDR2 SASEGT. The CDR3 extends over 16 amino acids. V lost 0 bases, J lost 3 bases, and 14 bases lay in between. The CDR3 DNA sequence: TGTGCCAGCAGTGAAGCAAGTTTTGGCAGTTACTATGGCTACACCTTC. Its translation: CASSEASFGSYYGYTF.

The gene calls are TRBV7-9 and TRBJ1-2, with 7 bases fitting TRBD1. The CDR3 length is 15 residues. Germline trimming cut 3 bases from V and 0 bases from J; bases unmatched to any gene: 4. Germline V gene sequence: CDR1 SEHNR, CDR2 FQNEAQ (reference sequence). The CDR3 reads CASSFQGVANYGYTF. For the CDR3, the DNA is TGTGCCAGCAGCTTTCAGGGGGTAGCTAACTATGGCTACACCTTC.

V is TRBV20-1 and J is TRBJ2-7, with 7 bases aligning to TRBD1. The CDR3 contains 15 residues. The germline CDR1 and CDR2 sequences are DFQATT and SNEGSKA (reference sequence). Germline trimming cut 3 bases from V and 2 bases from J; bases unmatched to any gene: 10. CDR3 bases: TGCAGTGCTAGTGGGTATCGACAGGGCCCCTACGAGCAGTACTTC. This codes for CSASGYRQGPYEQYF.

In this sample, this clonotype turned up many times. CDR3 DNA sequence: TGTGCCAGCAGCCTCGCTCCCGGGGGGCGCGGGTCACCCCTCCACTTT. It encodes CASSLAPGGRGSPLHF. V is TRBV7-8 and J is TRBJ1-6, with D perhaps TRBD1 (6 bases). The ends were cut back, 5 bases at V and 10 bases at J, with 21 bases in the middle. The CDR3 is 16 amino acids. From germline, CDR1 is SGHVS and CDR2 FQNEAQ.

The rearrangement uses TRBV20-1 and TRBJ1-1; D possibly corresponds to TRBD1 (5 bases). The length of the CDR3 is 14 residues. The V end lost 3 bases, the J end lost 1 base, and 12 bases lay between the germline ends. The germline V gene has CDR1 DFQATT and CDR2 SNEGSKA (reference sequence). DNA for the CDR3: TGCAGTGCTAGTAACAACAGGAAGAACACTGAAGCTTTCTTT. It codes for CSASNNRKNTEAFF.

This clonotype was counted many times. The V and J genes are TRBV6-6 and TRBJ1-2, with D unresolved. V was shortened by 10 bases and J by 2 bases, with 17 bases between the two germline ends. This CDR3 is 14 amino acids long. Germline loops: CDR1 MNHNY, CDR2 SVGAGI (reference sequence). CDR3 in amino acids: CATINQPSNYGYTF. The CDR3 coding sequence is TGTGCCACCATCAACCAGCCTTCCAACTATGGCTACACCTTC.

The chain recombines TRBV7-9 with TRBJ2-1; 10 nucleotides agree with TRBD1. V lost 5 bases to trimming and J lost 7 bases; unmatched junction nucleotides: 5. The CDR3 has 14 residues. CDR1 and CDR2 (germline): SEHNR, FQNEAQ (reference sequence). DNA of the CDR3: TGTGCCAGCAGCGTGGGGACAGGGGAGAATGAGCAGTTCTTC. As protein: CASSVGTGENEQFF.

This clonotype was seen more than once but under ten times. V gene TRBV7-9 combines with J gene TRBJ2-7; D might be TRBD1 (6 bases). Trimming removed 1 base from V and 7 bases from J, with 17 bases in between. CDR1 is SEHNR and CDR2 is FQNEAQ in the germline V gene (reference sequence). This CDR3 has 15 amino acids. The CDR3 region has the DNA TGTGCCAGCAGCTTAGGATTTCGGGACAACCCAGAGCAGTACTTC. Encoded protein: CASSLGFRDNPEQYF.

The V and J genes are TRBV19 and TRBJ1-5; D call uncertain. Looked up from germline, CDR1 is LNHDA and CDR2 is SQIVND (reference sequence). The V end was cut by 3 bases, the J end by 0 bases, with 12 bases between. The CDR3 contains 16 residues. CDR3 DNA sequence: TGTGCCAGTAGTATTGGGGTCCAGGTTAGCAATCAGCCCCAGCATTTT. The encoded protein is CASSIGVQVSNQPQHF.

This clonotype was seen a handful of times. V and J are TRBV20-1 and TRBJ1-6, with TRBD1 identical over 8 bases. The V gene end was trimmed by 5 bases and the J gene end by 11 bases; junction bases not matched to a gene: 5. The V gene's germline CDR1 is DFQATT and CDR2 SNEGSKA (reference sequence). The CDR3 runs 12 residues. This chain's CDR3 is CSASGGTTPLHF. For the CDR3, the DNA is TGCAGTGCTTCAGGGGGCACGACACCCCTCCACTTT.

This clonotype was detected ten times or more. The gene calls are TRBV7-8 and TRBJ2-7; D may be TRBD1 or TRBD2 (6 bases each). V was pared by 1 base and J by 5 bases, with 12 bases between. The CDR3 is 14 residues long. Per the germline V gene, CDR1 is SGHVS and CDR2 is FQNEAQ. CDR3 sequence (DNA): TGTGCCAGCAGCTTAGAGGGGGGTTTGGACGAGCAGTACTTC. Amino acid sequence: CASSLEGGLDEQYF.

This clonotype was seen repeatedly, ten times or more. The rearrangement joins TRBV7-2 to TRBJ1-1; D not certain. Trimming shortened V by 2 bases and J by 5 bases, and 12 bases separated the two germline ends. The CDR3 sequence is 14 residues long. From germline, CDR1 is SGHTA and CDR2 FQGNSA. The CDR3 region is CASSLFSRFTEAFF. The CDR3 DNA reads as TGTGCCAGCAGCTTATTTTCGCGGTTTACTGAAGCTTTCTTT. Based on the CDR3 plus reference TRBV7-2 and TRBJ1-1, the full variable domain is GAGVSQSPSNKVTEKGKDVELRCDPISGHTALYWYRQSLGQGLEFLIYFQGNSAPDKSGLPSDRFSAERTGGSVSTLTIQRTQQEDSAVYLCASSLFSRFTEAFFGQGTRLTVV.

J is TRBJ1-4 and V is TRBV7-9; D unresolved. CDR1 is SEHNR, CDR2 FQNEAQ, per germline (reference sequence). V was trimmed by 5 bases and J by 0 bases, leaving 10 bases between them. This CDR3 contains 15 residues. Here the CDR3 DNA reads TGTGCCAGCAGCATAAGCGCCGCAACTAATGAAAAACTGTTTTTT. Translating gives CASSISAATNEKLFF.

This clonotype was counted between two and nine times. This chain links TRBV2 with TRBJ1-5; tentative D call: TRBD1 (6 bases). V lost 7 bases, J lost 6 bases, and 13 bases lay in between. The CDR3 totals 13 residues. Per germline, CDR1 SNHLY and CDR2 FYNNEI. The CDR3 DNA follows: TGTGCCAGCAACTTACAGGGTGGTCAGCCCCAGCATTTT. Translation: CASNLQGGQPQHF.

By share, this clonotype counts as medium-sized (0.01 to 0.1%). Here the CDR3 reads CASSDRTESGLETQYF. Written as DNA, the CDR3 is TGTGCCAGCAGCGACAGGACAGAGTCTGGTCTAGAGACCCAGTACTTC. The genes are TRBV13 and TRBJ2-5; possibly TRBD1 for D (6 bases). Germline V gene sequence: CDR1 PRHDT, CDR2 FYEKMQ (reference sequence). V lost 5 bases to trimming and J lost 4 bases, with 20 bases between them. This CDR3 is 16 amino acids long. The entire variable domain, with the rest obtained from reference TRBV13 and TRBJ2-5, is as follows: AAGVIQSPRHLIKEKRETATLKCYPIPRHDTVYWYQQGPGQDPQFLISFYEKMQSDKGSIPDRFSAQQFSDYHSELNMSSLELGDSALYFCASSDRTESGLETQYFGPGTRLLVL.

This clonotype occurred once. This CDR3 fails to terminate in the conserved phenylalanine or tryptophan, so it likely reflects a read error. This chain uses TRBV24-1 with TRBJ1-5; D not certain. The germline V gene encodes CDR1 KGHDR and CDR2 SFDVKD. V was trimmed by 0 bases and J by 8 bases, leaving 7 bases between them. CDR3 size: 13 residues. The CDR3 sequence: CATSDLRGKPQHL. The CDR3 nucleotides read TGTGCCACCAGTGATTTGCGGGGAAAGCCCCAGCATCTT.

This chain uses TRBV5-1 with TRBJ2-1; 7 nucleotides align to TRBD1. The CDR3 is 14 amino acids. Germline values: CDR1 SGHRS, CDR2 YFSETQ. The ends lost 5 bases at V and 0 bases at J; junction bases unmatched: 2. The CDR3 coding sequence is TGCGCCAGCAGACAGGGGAGCTCCTACAATGAGCAGTTCTTC. This encodes CASRQGSSYNEQFF.

This clonotype has a handful of counts. The CDR3 loop reads CASSPETGFNYGYTF. The CDR3 DNA reads as TGTGCCAGCTCACCAGAGACGGGCTTTAACTATGGCTACACCTTC. This sequence joins TRBV18 and TRBJ1-2; D uncertain. Germline CDR1 is KGHSH and CDR2 is LQKENI. The CDR3 consists of 15 residues. Trimming left V 2 bases short and J 1 base short, with 11 bases between.

The chain carries TRBV19 and TRBJ1-1; TRBD1 matches 8 bases. The germline V gene has CDR1 LNHDA and CDR2 SQIVND (reference sequence). The CDR3 totals 13 residues. V dropped 7 bases and J dropped 4; count of bases not matched to a gene: 5. As DNA, the CDR3 is TGTGCCAGTACCCTTACAGGGGGCACTGAAGCTTTCTTT. This codes for CASTLTGGTEAFF.

A remark on this clonotype: At one of its ends the junction is not consistent with the germline gene, which may arise from a read error. The chain employs TRBV20-1 and TRBJ1-1; 7 bases align to TRBD1. The germline V gene encodes CDR1 DFQATT and CDR2 SNEGSKA (reference sequence). The CDR3 has 12 residues. CDR3 loop: CSARRTGVKAYF. The CDR3 nucleotides read TGCAGTGCTAGAAGAACAGGGGTGAAGGCTTACTTT.